These 10 T cell receptor beta chains originate from one sample sequenced in a study of CD8 T cells in ankylosing spondylitis. General observations from the study: A TCR beta motif made of 7 to 9 highly homologous variants seemed typical of ankylosing spondylitis blood.

TCRdb redid the calling of the 5' RACE reads with MiXCR, one entry per CDR3 protein. This table has 750,000 to 850,000 distinct CDR3 sequences, approximately 10% appearing once. Their target antigens are unknown. Sequencing input: blood, either unsorted or a sorted T cell fraction (not recorded which). These receptors came from a male donor with ankylosing spondylitis.

This clonotype has a handful of counts. This chain uses TRBV7-9 with TRBJ1-1; D gene uncertain. CDR3 length: 13 amino acids. Germline V lookup: CDR1 SEHNR, CDR2 FQNEAQ (reference sequence). Trimming left V 7 bases short and J 3 bases short, with 12 bases between. CDR3: CASTVDRYTEAFF. CDR3 nucleotide sequence: TGTGCCAGCACCGTCGACCGCTACACTGAAGCTTTCTTT.

This clonotype was seen a handful of times. The rearrangement uses TRBV20-1 and TRBJ1-5; perhaps TRBD1 as D (5 bases). The CDR3 covers 13 residues. Trimming cost V 1 base and J 5 bases, with 9 bases left between them. Germline-derived CDR1 and CDR2 are DFQATT and SNEGSKA (reference sequence). The CDR3 spells CSARGTFDQPQHF. The CDR3 nucleotides are TGCAGTGCTAGAGGGACATTCGATCAGCCCCAGCATTTT.

J is TRBJ1-4 and V is TRBV7-9, with TRBD1 as a possible D gene (5 bases). The CDR3 runs to 14 residues. CDR1 SEHNR and CDR2 FQNEAQ come from the germline V gene (reference sequence). V gave up 3 bases and J gave up 6 bases, with 11 bases separating them. CDR3 sequence: CASSLNSGDEKLFF. As DNA, the CDR3 is TGTGCCAGCAGCTTGAATTCGGGGGATGAAAAACTGTTTTTT.

This clonotype came up a few times. The genes are TRBV7-2 and TRBJ1-2; no reliable D call. This CDR3 spans 15 amino acids. The germline V and J ends were trimmed by 5 bases and 2 bases, with 15 bases remaining between them. Germline V gene data show CDR1 as SGHTA and CDR2 as FQGNSA. The CDR3 protein is CASSPIWEANYGYTF. CDR3 bases: TGTGCCAGCAGCCCGATCTGGGAGGCGAACTATGGCTACACCTTC.

This clonotype was picked up a small number of times. The rearrangement uses TRBV20-1 and TRBJ2-5; 7 nucleotides match TRBD2. Germline values: CDR1 DFQATT, CDR2 SNEGSKA (reference sequence). V shed 6 bases, J shed 2 bases, and the junction held 3 bases outside the gene matches. CDR3 length equals 12 residues. CDR3 residues: CSAGRPQETQYF. DNA for the CDR3: TGCAGTGCCGGGAGGCCTCAAGAGACCCAGTACTTC.

This clonotype was seen ten or more times. At one end, the junction sequence differs from germline, possibly due to a read error. The chain is built from TRBV18 and TRBJ2-5, with 10 nucleotides matching TRBD1. Per the germline V gene, CDR1 is KGHSH and CDR2 is LQKENI. The CDR3 runs to 14 residues. In nucleotides, the CDR3 is TGCGCCAGCAGCCCGGACAGGGGGCAAGAGACCCAGTACTTC. This encodes CASSPDRGQETQYF.

The V gene is TRBV4-3, the J gene TRBJ2-5, with TRBD2 matching 11 bases. Looked up from germline, CDR1 is LGHNA and CDR2 is YSLEER. Trimming cost V 1 base and J 5 bases; bases outside gene matches: 9. The CDR3 loop spans 17 amino acids. CDR3 coding DNA: TGCGCCAGCAGCCAAGCGGTACTAGCGGGGGCCGGGGAGACCCAGTACTTC. The encoded protein is CASSQAVLAGAGETQYF.

This clonotype was counted only a few times. J is TRBJ1-5 and V is TRBV9; no firm D call. Between the trimmed V and J ends, which lost 0 bases and 3 bases, there was a span of 7 bases. CDR1 SGDLS and CDR2 YYNGEE come from the germline V gene. This CDR3 is built from 14 residues. Here the CDR3 DNA reads TGTGCCAGCAGCGTAGAACCGGTCAATCAGCCCCAGCATTTT. Its translation is CASSVEPVNQPQHF.

The rearrangement uses TRBV12-3 or TRBV12-4 and TRBJ1-3; a weak D match, TRBD1 (6 bases). Trimming shortened V by 1 base and J by 3 bases, and 10 bases separated the two germline ends. This CDR3 is 15 amino acids long. In nucleotides, the CDR3 is TGTGCCAGCAGTTTAGTAGGGGGGATTGGAAACACCATATATTTT. Translating it yields CASSLVGGIGNTIYF.

This rearrangement joins TRBV18 to TRBJ1-4; D not resolved. From germline, CDR1 is KGHSH and CDR2 LQKENI. This CDR3 contains 13 residues. The V end lost 3 bases, the J end lost 8 bases, and 10 bases lay between the germline ends. CDR3 bases: TGTGCCAGCTCACCTGGACGACGCGAAAAACTGTTTTTT. Protein sequence: CASSPGRREKLFF.